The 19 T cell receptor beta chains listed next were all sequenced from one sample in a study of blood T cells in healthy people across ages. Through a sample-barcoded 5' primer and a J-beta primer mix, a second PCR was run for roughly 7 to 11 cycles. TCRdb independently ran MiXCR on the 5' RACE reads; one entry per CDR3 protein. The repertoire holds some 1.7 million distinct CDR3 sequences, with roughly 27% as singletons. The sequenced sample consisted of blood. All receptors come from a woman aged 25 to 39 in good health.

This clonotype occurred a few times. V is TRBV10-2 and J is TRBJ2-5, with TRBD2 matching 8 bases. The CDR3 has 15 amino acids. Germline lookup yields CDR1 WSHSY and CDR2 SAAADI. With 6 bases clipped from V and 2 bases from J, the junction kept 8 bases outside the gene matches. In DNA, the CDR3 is TGCGCCAGCAGGGTATCCGGGACTAGGCAAGAGACCCAGTACTTC. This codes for CASRVSGTRQETQYF.

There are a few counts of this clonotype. The CDR3 region has the DNA TGCAGCGTTGTACAGGGGGCGCGAGACTACACCTTC. Its translation: CSVVQGARDYTF. This chain uses TRBV29-1 with TRBJ1-2; 9 positions agree with TRBD1. The CDR3 has 12 residues. J lost 10 bases, V lost 4 bases, and 7 bases had no gene match. Germline V CDR1 and CDR2: SQVTM, ANQGSEA.

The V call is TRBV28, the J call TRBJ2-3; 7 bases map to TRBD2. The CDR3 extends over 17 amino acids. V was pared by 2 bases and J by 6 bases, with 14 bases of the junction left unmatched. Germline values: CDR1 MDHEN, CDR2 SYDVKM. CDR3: CASSLTGAGIMWDTQYF. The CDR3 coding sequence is TGTGCCAGCAGTTTAACCGGAGCGGGGATAATGTGGGATACGCAGTATTTT.

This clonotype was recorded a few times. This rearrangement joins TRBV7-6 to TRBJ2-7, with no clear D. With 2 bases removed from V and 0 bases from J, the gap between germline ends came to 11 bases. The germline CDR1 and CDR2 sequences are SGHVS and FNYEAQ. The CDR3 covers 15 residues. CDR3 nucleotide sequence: TGTGCCAGCAGCTTAAAAGATTCCAACTCCTACGAGCAGTACTTC. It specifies CASSLKDSNSYEQYF.

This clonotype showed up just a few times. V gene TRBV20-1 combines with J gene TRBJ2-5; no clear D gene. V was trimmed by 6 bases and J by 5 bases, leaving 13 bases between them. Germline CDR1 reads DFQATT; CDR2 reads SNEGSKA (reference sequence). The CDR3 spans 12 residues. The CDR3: CSAGPRLETQYF. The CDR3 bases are TGCAGTGCAGGACCGCGTTTGGAGACCCAGTACTTC.

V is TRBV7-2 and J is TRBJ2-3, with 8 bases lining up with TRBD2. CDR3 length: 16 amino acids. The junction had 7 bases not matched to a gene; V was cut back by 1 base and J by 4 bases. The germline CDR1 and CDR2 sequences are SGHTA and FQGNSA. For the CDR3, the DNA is TGTGCCAGCAGCTTAGTAAGCGGGAGTATCGCAGATACGCAGTATTTT. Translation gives CASSLVSGSIADTQYF. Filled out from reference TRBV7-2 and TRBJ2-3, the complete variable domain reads GAGVSQSPSNKVTEKGKDVELRCDPISGHTALYWYRQSLGQGLEFLIYFQGNSAPDKSGLPSDRFSAERTGGSVSTLTIQRTQQEDSAVYLCASSLVSGSIADTQYFGPGTRLTVL.

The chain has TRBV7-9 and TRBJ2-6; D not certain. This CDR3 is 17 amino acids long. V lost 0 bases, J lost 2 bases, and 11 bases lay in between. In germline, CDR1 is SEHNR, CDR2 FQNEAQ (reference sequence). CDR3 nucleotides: TGTGCCAGCAGCTTAGCTAGTAGATCTACTGGGGCCAACGTCCTGACTTTC. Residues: CASSLASRSTGANVLTF.

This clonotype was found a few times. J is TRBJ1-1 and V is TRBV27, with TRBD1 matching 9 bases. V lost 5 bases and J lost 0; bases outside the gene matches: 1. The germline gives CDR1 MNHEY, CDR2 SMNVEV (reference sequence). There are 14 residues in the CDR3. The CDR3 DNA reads TGTGCCAGCAGTGGGACAGGGTTGAACACTGAAGCTTTCTTT. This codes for CASSGTGLNTEAFF.

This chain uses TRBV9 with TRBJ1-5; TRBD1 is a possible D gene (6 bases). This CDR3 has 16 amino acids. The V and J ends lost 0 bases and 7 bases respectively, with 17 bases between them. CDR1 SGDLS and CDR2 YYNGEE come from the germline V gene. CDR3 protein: CASSVGSGGAGQPQHF. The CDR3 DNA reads TGTGCCAGCAGCGTAGGGTCGGGGGGCGCGGGGCAGCCCCAGCATTTT.

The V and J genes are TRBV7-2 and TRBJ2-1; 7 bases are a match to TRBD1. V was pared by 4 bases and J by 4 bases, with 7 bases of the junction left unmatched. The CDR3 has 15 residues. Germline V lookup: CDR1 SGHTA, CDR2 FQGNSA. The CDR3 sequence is CASSSKRDRYNEQFF. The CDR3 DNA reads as TGTGCCAGCAGCTCTAAACGGGACAGATACAATGAGCAGTTCTTC.

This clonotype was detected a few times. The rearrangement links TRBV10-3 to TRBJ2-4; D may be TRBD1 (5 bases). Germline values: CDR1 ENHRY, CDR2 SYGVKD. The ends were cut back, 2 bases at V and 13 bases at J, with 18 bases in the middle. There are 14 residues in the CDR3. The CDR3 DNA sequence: TGTGCCATCAGTGAGGGCAGGGCCCCCTACAAGCAGTACTTC. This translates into CAISEGRAPYKQYF.

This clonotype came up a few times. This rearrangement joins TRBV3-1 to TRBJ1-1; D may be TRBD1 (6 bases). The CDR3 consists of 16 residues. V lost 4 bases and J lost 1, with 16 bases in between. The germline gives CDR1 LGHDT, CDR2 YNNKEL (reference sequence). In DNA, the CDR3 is TGTGCCAGCAGCCCCGGGGGCTCTAGTGCGAACACTGAAGCTTTCTTT. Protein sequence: CASSPGGSSANTEAFF.

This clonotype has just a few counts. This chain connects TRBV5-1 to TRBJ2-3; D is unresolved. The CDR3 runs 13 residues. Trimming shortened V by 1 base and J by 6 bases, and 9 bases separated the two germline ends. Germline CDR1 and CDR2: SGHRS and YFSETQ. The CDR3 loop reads CASSLFAGDTQYF. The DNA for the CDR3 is TGCGCCAGCAGCTTGTTCGCTGGGGATACGCAGTATTTT.

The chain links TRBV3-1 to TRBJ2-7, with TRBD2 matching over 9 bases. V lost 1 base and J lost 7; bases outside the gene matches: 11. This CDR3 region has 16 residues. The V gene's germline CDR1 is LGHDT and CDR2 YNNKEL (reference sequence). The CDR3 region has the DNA TGTGCCAGCAGCCAAGGCCGAGCGGGGGGCGGGAATGAGCAGTACTTC. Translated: CASSQGRAGGGNEQYF.

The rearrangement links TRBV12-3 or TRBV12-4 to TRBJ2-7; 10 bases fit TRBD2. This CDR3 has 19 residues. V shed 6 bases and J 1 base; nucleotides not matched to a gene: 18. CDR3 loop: CASSLEGRGLAALSYEQYF. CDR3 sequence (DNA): TGTGCCAGCAGCCTTGAGGGGAGAGGACTAGCGGCCTTATCCTACGAGCAGTACTTC.

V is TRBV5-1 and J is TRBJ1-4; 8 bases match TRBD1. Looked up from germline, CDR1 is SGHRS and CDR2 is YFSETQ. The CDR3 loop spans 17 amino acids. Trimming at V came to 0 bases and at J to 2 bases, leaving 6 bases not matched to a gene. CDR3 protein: CASSLEQGGSTNEKLFF. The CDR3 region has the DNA TGCGCCAGCAGCTTGGAACAGGGGGGCTCGACTAATGAAAAACTGTTTTTT.

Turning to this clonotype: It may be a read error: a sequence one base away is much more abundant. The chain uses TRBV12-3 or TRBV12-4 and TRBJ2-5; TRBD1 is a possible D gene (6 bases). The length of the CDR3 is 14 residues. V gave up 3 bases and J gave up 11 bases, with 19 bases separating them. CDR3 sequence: CASSFWSGENEQYF. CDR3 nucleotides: TGTGCCAGCAGTTTTTGGTCAGGGGAGAATGAGCAGTACTTC.

The CDR3 protein is CASSLEEKRNYGYTF. CDR3 DNA sequence: TGTGCCAGCAGCTTGGAGGAGAAAAGAAACTATGGCTACACCTTC. The chain links TRBV5-8 to TRBJ1-2; D remains unclear. Trimming shortened V by 0 bases and J by 2 bases, and 11 bases separated the two germline ends. CDR3 length: 15 amino acids. Germline values: CDR1 SGHTS, CDR2 YDEGEE. Drawing the rest from reference TRBV5-8 and TRBJ1-2, the complete variable domain is EAGVTQSPTHLIKTRGQQATLRCSPISGHTSVYWYQQALGLGLQFLLWYDEGEERNRGNFPPRFSGRQFPNYSSELNVNALELEDSALYLCASSLEEKRNYGYTFGSGTRLTVV.

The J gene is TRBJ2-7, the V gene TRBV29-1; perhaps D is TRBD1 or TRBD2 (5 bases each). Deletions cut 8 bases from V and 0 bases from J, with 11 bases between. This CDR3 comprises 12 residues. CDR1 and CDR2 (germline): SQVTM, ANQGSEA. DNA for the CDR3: TGCAGCCTAAGGGACGGCTCCTACGAGCAGTACTTC. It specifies CSLRDGSYEQYF.